There are a few counts of the clone carrying this TCR beta chain. As yet, its antigen is unknown. This sample is drawn from a study of T cell repertoires in cytomegalovirus infection. Study information: Both a matching HLA type and CMV infection were indicated by public TCR beta signatures. Overall study findings and caveats: Adding up the frequency of public TCR beta families identified people who carried CMV plus the relevant HLA. Dominant in the ex vivo response were TCR beta clonotypes restricted by HLA-C and specific for CMV.

TCRdb called the reads again in MiXCR, with one record for every CDR3 protein. The sample records more than 150,000 distinct CDR3 sequences, roughly a fifth being singletons. In germline, CDR1 is LNHDA, CDR2 SQIVND (reference sequence). The V and J ends lost 4 bases and 4 bases, in that order; junction bases with no gene match: 12. This CDR3 region has 16 residues. The V gene is TRBV19, the J gene TRBJ1-2; 7 bases fit TRBD1. This sequence was found in a human donor in good health (CMV status not recorded). Some clones in this sample may be carry-over from other donors' samples. The specimen sequenced was PBMCs. CDR3 amino acids: CASSRDRGPGGYGYTF. Here the CDR3 DNA reads TGTGCCAGTAGTAGGGACAGAGGACCCGGCGGCTATGGCTACACCTTC. The full variable domain, with the rest looked up from reference TRBV19 and TRBJ1-2, is DGGITQSPKYLFRKEGQNVTLSCEQNLNHDAMYWYRQDPGQGLRLIYYSQIVNDFQKGDIAEGYSVSREKKESFPLTVTSAQKNPTAFYLCASSRDRGPGGYGYTFGSGTRLTVV.